This TCR beta chain stems from a study of blood T cell repertoires in COVID-19. Overall study: From the United States, Italy and Spain came samples of acute and convalescent COVID-19. T cells, B-cell-depleted T cells, or PBMCs supplied cDNA or gDNA.

Trimming pared 2 bases from V and 2 bases from J, leaving 13 bases between. The CDR3 consists of 16 residues. Germline V gene data show CDR1 as MNHEY and CDR2 as SVGAGI. Original analysis: The authors estimated nucleated cell counts from reference gene primer amplification. Profiling relied on immunoSEQ multiplex PCR, and the TCRdb table lists in-frame clones only, not all of them. For V, J and clone size, that table is used; D and trimming come from the DNA. This table holds roughly 230,000 clones, roughly 84% found once. This study enrolled people aged roughly 18 to 100 from about 26 US geographic areas. In this sample, this clone turned up a few times.

This sequence originates from a man aged 30 to 45 in a cohort exposed to, infected with or recovered from COVID-19 (not recorded which). The genes are TRBV6-5 and TRBJ1-3; D not resolved. Sequencing used PBMCs or T cells enriched from blood (not recorded which). Here the CDR3 DNA reads TGTGCCAGCAGTTACGGTTCAACTAAGACTGGAAACACCATATATTTT. It is translated as CASSYGSTKTGNTIYF.